The clone carrying this T cell receptor beta chain was seen a handful of times. Antigen: not known. This specimen comes from a study of chemoradiotherapy in HPV16-positive cancers. Study overall: Candidate HPV-specific clones and shared TCR motifs came from a couple of HPV16-positive patients.

The data were produced by immunoSEQ multiplex PCR, yet TCRdb's version contains in-frame clones alone and is incomplete. This repertoire shows several thousand clones, roughly 80% found once; its top ten account for approximately 11%. Broader study findings: During treatment, candidate HPV-specific clones and E7-related motifs expanded in tumor.

Trimming removed 2 bases from V and 10 bases from J, with 6 bases in between. The CDR3 has 12 amino acids. The germline V gene encodes CDR1 SGHTA and CDR2 FQGNSA. This material was collected from a patient who underwent chemoradiotherapy. The source of this sequence is a human donor with HPV-associated anogenital cancer. V is TRBV7-2 and J is TRBJ1-6; D is ambiguous. This CDR3 is CASSLTNSPLHF. CDR3 nucleotide sequence: TGTGCCAGCAGCTTAACGAACTCACCCCTCCACTTT. Looking up the rest from reference TRBV7-2 and TRBJ1-6 gives the full variable domain: GAGVSQSPSNKVTEKGKDVELRCDPISGHTALYWYRQSLGQGLEFLIYFQGNSAPDKSGLPSDRFSAERTGGSVSTLTIQRTQQEDSAVYLCASSLTNSPLHFGNGTRLTVT.